A single sample gave rise to the 15 T cell receptor beta chains below, sequenced in a study of CD8+CD57+ T cells in acquired aplastic anemia. TCR beta VDJ and CDR3 profiles were obtained from a genomic DNA template. TCRdb reprocessed the reads via MiXCR and lists one record per CDR3 protein. Among hundreds of thousands of distinct CDR3 sequences, roughly 64% were seen once, and the ten largest hold 4%. Material for sequencing was sorted CD4+, CD8+, or CD8+CD57+ T cells (not recorded which) from PBMCs. The receptors originated from a human donor in good health, serving as a control.

Concerning this clonotype: This likely comes from a read error, as the CDR3 has no conserved phenylalanine or tryptophan at its end. It is unclear where the CDR3 begins or ends on the DNA, so no DNA is shown, and the CDR3 is as TCRdb lists it. J is TRBJ1-5 and V is TRBV7-2; the D call of TRBD1 is as the table states it, not checked on the DNA. Counting both end residues, the CDR3 totals 13 amino acids. Germline values: CDR1 SGHTA, CDR2 FQGNSA. The chain's CDR3 is CASSLAQGYTDTQ.

The rearrangement uses TRBV11-3 and TRBJ2-7; 9 bases fit TRBD1. The ends lost 2 bases at V and 4 bases at J; junction bases unmatched: 3. Looked up from germline, CDR1 is SGHNT and CDR2 is YENEEA. The CDR3 is 14 amino acids. CDR3 DNA sequence: TGTGCCAGCAGCTTACTACAGGGGGCTTACGAGCAGTACTTC. This encodes CASSLLQGAYEQYF.

Details on this clonotype: No conserved phenylalanine or tryptophan ends this CDR3, so it is likely a read error. No DNA is shown, since the ends of the CDR3 on it are uncertain; the CDR3 is the one TCRdb lists. The chain's CDR3 is CCARTGSYEH. This rearrangement joins TRBV20-1 to TRBJ1-2. Germline V gene data show CDR1 as DFQATT and CDR2 as SNEGSKA (reference sequence). The CDR3 has 10 residues if both end residues are counted.

As to this clonotype: Because it lacks the conserved phenylalanine or tryptophan at the end, this CDR3 is likely a read error. This rearrangement joins TRBV6-5 to TRBJ2-7; a possible D gene is TRBD1 (5 bases). CDR3 size: 14 residues. The V gene's germline CDR1 is MNHEY and CDR2 SVGAGI. The DNA of the CDR3 is TGTGCCAGCAGTTACAGGGGTCTAACCTACGGGCAGTACCTC. Protein sequence: CASSYRGLTYGQYL.

V usage is TRBV2 and J usage is TRBJ2-7, with D possibly called TRBD1 or TRBD2 (5 bases each). Germline V gives CDR1 SNHLY, CDR2 FYNNEI. Trimming shortened V by 6 bases and J by 5 bases, and 14 bases separated the two germline ends. The CDR3 spans 13 residues. The CDR3 DNA is TGTGCCAGCAGCTACTCCGGGACGAACGAGCAGTACTTC. Translated: CASSYSGTNEQYF.

In regard to this clonotype: Lacking the conserved final phenylalanine or tryptophan, this CDR3 likely reflects a read error. It is unclear where the CDR3 begins or ends on the DNA, so no DNA is shown, and the CDR3 is as TCRdb lists it. The genes are TRBV7-3 and TRBJ2-6; no DNA check was done on the table's D call, TRBD1. The CDR3 is 11 residues long, ends included. Germline V gene data show CDR1 as SGHTA and CDR2 as FQGTGA. The CDR3 here is CASSSSGQADT.

This clonotype was counted ten times or more. V usage is TRBV7-9 and J usage is TRBJ2-2; 10 nucleotides match TRBD1. CDR1 and CDR2 (germline): SEHNR, FQNEAQ (reference sequence). V was clipped by 2 bases and J by 4 bases; unmatched bases: 7. The CDR3 extends over 17 amino acids. The CDR3 is CASSLPQGQGTTGELFF. The CDR3 nucleotides are TGTGCCAGCAGCTTACCCCAGGGACAGGGGACCACCGGGGAGCTGTTTTTT.

CDR3 sequence: CSARGSRNNSPLHF. For the CDR3, the DNA is TGCAGTGCTAGGGGTAGTAGAAATAATTCACCCCTCCACTTT. The chain links TRBV20-1 to TRBJ1-6; no clear D. The V end lost 3 bases, the J end lost 5 bases, and 11 bases lay between the germline ends. The CDR3 sequence is 14 residues long. From germline, CDR1 is DFQATT and CDR2 SNEGSKA (reference sequence).

The chain couples TRBV14 to TRBJ1-2, with D maybe TRBD1 (5 bases). The ends were cut back, 2 bases at V and 7 bases at J, with 11 bases in the middle. CDR3 size: 13 residues. Germline CDR1 reads SGHDN; CDR2 reads FVKESK. CDR3 protein: CASSQQGVAGYTF. The CDR3 coding sequence is TGTGCCAGCAGCCAACAAGGGGTGGCTGGCTACACCTTC.

The rearrangement uses TRBV2 and TRBJ1-6, with TRBD1 matching 9 bases. This CDR3 has 17 residues. In germline, CDR1 is SNHLY, CDR2 FYNNEI. V was clipped by 6 bases and J by 6 bases; unmatched bases: 12. The CDR3 DNA reads as TGTGCCAGCAGGACGCAACAGGGGGCGAACGGTAATTCACCCCTCCACTTT. Translation gives CASRTQQGANGNSPLHF.

This clonotype was found a few times. An end of the junction does not agree with germline; a read error may underlie this. The V gene is TRBV10-3, the J gene TRBJ1-4; D may be TRBD1 (5 bases). Germline CDR1 is ENHRY and CDR2 is SYGVKD. The CDR3 contains 14 residues. The CDR3 loop reads CASSQTATNEKLLF. The DNA for the CDR3 is TGTGCCAGCAGCCAGACAGCAACTAATGAAAAACTGCTTTTT.

The V call is TRBV4-3, the J call TRBJ2-1; TRBD2 matches at 7 bases. The CDR3 is made up of 16 amino acids. V trimming: 0 bases; J trimming: 8 bases; junction bases outside the gene matches: 10. Germline loops: CDR1 LGHNA, CDR2 YSLEER. The CDR3 DNA sequence: TGCGCCAGCAGCCAAGATCGGACTAGTAACTCTCATGAGCAGTTCTTC. Translated: CASSQDRTSNSHEQFF.

J is TRBJ1-4 and V is TRBV20-1, with D perhaps matching TRBD1 (5 bases). V shed 5 bases and J shed 6 bases, with 19 bases lying between them. The length of the CDR3 is 15 residues. Germline CDR1 and CDR2: DFQATT and SNEGSKA (reference sequence). The DNA for the CDR3 is TGCAGTGCTCGGGACCCAAATGGTTCTCATGAAAAACTGTTTTTT. Translating gives CSARDPNGSHEKLFF.

The chain couples TRBV7-8 to TRBJ2-3; D may be TRBD2 (5 bases). Germline values: CDR1 SGHVS, CDR2 FQNEAQ. The CDR3 is 17 amino acids. V was shortened by 5 bases and J by 8 bases, with 26 bases between the two germline ends. The CDR3: CASSQGSGRSYPATQYF. In nucleotides, the CDR3 is TGTGCCAGCAGCCAAGGGTCGGGGAGAAGCTACCCAGCTACGCAGTATTTT.

On this clonotype: The junction departs from germline at one end; a sequencing error may be responsible. The V call is TRBV10-2, the J call TRBJ1-1; D not certain. The germline gives CDR1 WSHSY, CDR2 SAAADI. The CDR3 has 13 amino acids. CDR3: CSSSGGLDSEAFF. DNA for the CDR3: TGTTCCAGCAGCGGCGGACTTGACTCTGAAGCTTTCTTT.